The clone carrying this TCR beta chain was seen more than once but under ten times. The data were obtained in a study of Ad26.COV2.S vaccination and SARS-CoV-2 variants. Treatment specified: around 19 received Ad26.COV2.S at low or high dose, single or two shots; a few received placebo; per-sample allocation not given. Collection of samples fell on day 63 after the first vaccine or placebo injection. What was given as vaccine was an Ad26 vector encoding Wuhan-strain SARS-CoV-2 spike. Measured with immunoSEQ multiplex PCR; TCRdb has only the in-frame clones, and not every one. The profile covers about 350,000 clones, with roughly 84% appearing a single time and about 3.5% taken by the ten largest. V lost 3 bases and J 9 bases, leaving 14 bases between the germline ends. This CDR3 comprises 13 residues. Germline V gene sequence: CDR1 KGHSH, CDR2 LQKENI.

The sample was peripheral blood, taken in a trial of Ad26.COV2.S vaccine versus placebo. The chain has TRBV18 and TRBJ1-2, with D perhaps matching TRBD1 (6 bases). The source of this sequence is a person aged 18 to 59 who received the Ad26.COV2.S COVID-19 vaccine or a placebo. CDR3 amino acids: CASSPSDSRSYTF. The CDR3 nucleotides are TGTGCCAGCTCACCCTCGGACAGTAGAAGCTACACCTTC.